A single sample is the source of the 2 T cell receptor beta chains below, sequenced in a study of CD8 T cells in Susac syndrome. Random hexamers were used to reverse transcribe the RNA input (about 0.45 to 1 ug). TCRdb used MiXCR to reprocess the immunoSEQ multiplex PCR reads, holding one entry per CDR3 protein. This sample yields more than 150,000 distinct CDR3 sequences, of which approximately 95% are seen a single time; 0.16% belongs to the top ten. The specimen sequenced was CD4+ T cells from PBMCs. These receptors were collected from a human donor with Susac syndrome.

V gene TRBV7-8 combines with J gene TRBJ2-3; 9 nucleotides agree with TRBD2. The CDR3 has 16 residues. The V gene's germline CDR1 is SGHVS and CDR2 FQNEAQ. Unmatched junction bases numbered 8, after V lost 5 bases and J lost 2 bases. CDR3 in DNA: TGTGCCAGCAGCCCGCGAGTAGCGGGGGTCACAGATACGCAGTATTTT. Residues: CASSPRVAGVTDTQYF.

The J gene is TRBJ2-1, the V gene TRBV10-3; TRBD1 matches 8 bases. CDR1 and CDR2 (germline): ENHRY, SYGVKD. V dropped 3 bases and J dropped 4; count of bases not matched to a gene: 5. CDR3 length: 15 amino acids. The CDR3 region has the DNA TGTGCCATCAGTGACTCAGGGGGCGCTTACAATGAGCAGTTCTTC. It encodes CAISDSGGAYNEQFF.